A single sample is the source of the 31 T cell receptor beta chains below, sequenced in a study of blood T cell repertoires in COVID-19. Clones were read by immunoSEQ multiplex PCR, and TCRdb kept only the in-frame ones, dropping some. The sample lists about 200,000 clones, 80% occurring once. The sequencing input was peripheral blood. These receptors all come from a woman in her seventies with acute or convalescent COVID-19.

The gene calls are TRBV19 and TRBJ1-5; D unclear. Germline CDR1 and CDR2: LNHDA and SQIVND (reference sequence). V dropped 4 bases and J dropped 5 bases, with 12 bases sitting between them. CDR3 size: 14 residues. Here the CDR3 reads CASSNNREHQPQHF. CDR3 nucleotides: TGTGCCAGTAGTAATAACAGAGAGCATCAGCCCCAGCATTTT. The full variable domain, with the rest looked up from reference TRBV19 and TRBJ1-5, is DGGITQSPKYLFRKEGQNVTLSCEQNLNHDAMYWYRQDPGQGLRLIYYSQIVNDFQKGDIAEGYSVSREKKESFPLTVTSAQKNPTAFYLCASSNNREHQPQHFGDGTRLSIL.

A single count supports this clone. This chain uses TRBV18 with TRBJ1-2; D ambiguous. Trimming left V 0 bases short and J 3 bases short, with 11 bases between. CDR1 is KGHSH, CDR2 LQKENI, per germline. The length of the CDR3 is 15 residues. For the CDR3, the DNA is TGTGCCAGCTCACCACCTGAGGGCAGATACTATGGCTACACCTTC. This gives the protein CASSPPEGRYYGYTF. Complete variable domain (other parts from reference TRBV18 and TRBJ1-2): NAGVMQNPRHLVRRRGQEARLRCSPMKGHSHVYWYRQLPEEGLKFMVYLQKENIIDESGMPKERFSAEFPKEGPSILRIQQVVRGDSAAYFCASSPPEGRYYGYTFGSGTRLTVV.

The chain combines TRBV6-5 with TRBJ2-5; the D gene is possibly TRBD2 (5 bases). This CDR3 has 12 amino acids. CDR1 and CDR2 (germline): MNHEY, SVGAGI. V lost 6 bases and J 1 base, leaving 6 bases between the germline ends. The CDR3 sequence is CASRRAQETQYF. CDR3 coding DNA: TGTGCCAGCAGGAGGGCCCAAGAGACCCAGTACTTC.

This clone was observed a handful of times. The chain combines TRBV5-1 with TRBJ2-5; D ambiguous. V was clipped by 4 bases and J by 5 bases, with 18 bases between them. CDR3 size: 15 residues. Per germline, CDR1 SGHRS and CDR2 YFSETQ. CDR3 sequence reads: CASSPVLVAAETQYF. Here the CDR3 DNA reads TGCGCCAGCAGCCCCGTGTTAGTTGCCGCTGAGACCCAGTACTTC.

CDR3: CASSPGAGGGTDTQYF. CDR3 bases: TGTGCCAGCAGCCCAGGAGCGGGGGGGGGCACAGATACGCAGTATTTT. The chain has TRBV7-9 and TRBJ2-3, with 10 bases aligning to TRBD2. V was pared by 5 bases and J by 1 base, with 6 bases of the junction left unmatched. The CDR3 extends over 16 amino acids. Germline CDR1 is SEHNR and CDR2 is FQNEAQ (reference sequence). Combining the CDR3 with reference TRBV7-9 and TRBJ2-3 gives the whole variable domain DTGVSQNPRHKITKRGQNVTFRCDPISEHNRLYWYRQTLGQGPEFLTYFQNEAQLEKSRLLSDRFSAERPKGSFSTLEIQRTEQGDSAMYLCASSPGAGGGTDTQYFGPGTRLTVL.

This clone was counted only a few times. The chain combines TRBV5-6 with TRBJ1-2; D gene uncertain. Looked up from germline, CDR1 is SGHDT and CDR2 is YYEEEE. V was cut by 2 bases and J by 4 bases, with 9 bases left in between. This CDR3 comprises 13 residues. The CDR3 nucleotides read TGTGCCAGCAGCTTTGAGGAGGTCTATGGCTACACCTTC. Translation gives CASSFEEVYGYTF.

The chain carries TRBV5-1 and TRBJ2-2, with 11 bases lining up with TRBD1. The CDR3 runs 18 residues. The germline gives CDR1 SGHRS, CDR2 YFSETQ. J gave up 0 bases and V 2 bases, and 6 bases lay outside the gene matches. The chain's CDR3 is CASSLKDRGHANTGELFF. The DNA for the CDR3 is TGCGCCAGCAGCTTAAAGGACAGGGGGCATGCGAACACCGGGGAGCTGTTTTTT.

This clone was seen a handful of times. The chain combines TRBV3-1 (or the pseudogene TRBV3-2) with TRBJ2-1, with 8 bases lining up with TRBD2. Germline V CDR1 and CDR2: LGHDT, YNNKEL (reference sequence). The CDR3 spans 16 residues. The J segment lost 3 bases and the V segment lost 1 base, leaving 5 bases of the junction unmatched. In nucleotides, the CDR3 is TGTGCCAGCAGCCAAGGTATGCGGGGGGTCTACAATGAGCAGTTCTTC. Its translation: CASSQGMRGVYNEQFF.

The rearrangement links TRBV19 to TRBJ1-2; perhaps TRBD1 as D (6 bases). Germline V gene sequence: CDR1 LNHDA, CDR2 SQIVND (reference sequence). This CDR3 region has 12 residues. The V end lost 4 bases, the J end lost 7 bases, and 10 bases lay between the germline ends. In nucleotides, the CDR3 is TGTGCCAGTAGTACGTCAGGGGTTGGCTACACCTTC. Protein product: CASSTSGVGYTF.

The genes are TRBV9 and TRBJ2-7, with TRBD2 matching over 8 bases. Losses at the gene ends were 5 bases for V and 2 bases for J; bases not matched to a gene: 9. The CDR3 sequence is 15 residues long. Germline CDR1 SGDLS, CDR2 YYNGEE. The CDR3 here is CASSRMAGGPYEQYF. CDR3 coding DNA: TGTGCCAGCAGTAGGATGGCGGGGGGCCCCTACGAGCAGTACTTC.

The rearrangement links TRBV19 to TRBJ1-1; TRBD1 agrees at 7 bases. The J segment lost 4 bases and the V segment lost 5 bases, leaving 10 bases of the junction unmatched. Germline V CDR1 and CDR2: LNHDA, SQIVND (reference sequence). This CDR3 is 15 amino acids long. In DNA, the CDR3 is TGTGCCAGTAGTTCAACAGGGGCCCTGGGCACTGAAGCTTTCTTT. It encodes CASSSTGALGTEAFF.

V usage is TRBV5-1 and J usage is TRBJ2-6; 10 bases line up with TRBD1. J gave up 2 bases and V 5 bases, and 13 bases lay outside the gene matches. Germline CDR1 is SGHRS and CDR2 is YFSETQ. The CDR3 is 19 residues long. CDR3 amino acids: CASRGQGSGRLAGANVLTF. The DNA for the CDR3 is TGCGCCAGCAGGGGACAGGGGAGCGGTCGACTGGCTGGGGCCAACGTCCTGACTTTC.

This chain uses TRBV6-5 with TRBJ2-7; D uncertain. The CDR3 is 11 residues long. The germline CDR1 and CDR2 sequences are MNHEY and SVGAGI. V dropped 6 bases and J dropped 0 bases, with 3 bases sitting between them. Here the CDR3 DNA reads TGTGCCAGCAGGAGCTCCTACGAGCAGTACGTC. Protein sequence: CASRSSYEQYV.

The J gene is TRBJ2-3, the V gene TRBV11-2; a weak D match, TRBD2 (6 bases). This CDR3 is built from 12 residues. With 4 bases removed from V and 5 bases from J, the gap between germline ends came to 7 bases. Germline V gene data show CDR1 as SGHAT and CDR2 as FQNNGV. The CDR3 spells CASSSGRDTQYF. As DNA, the CDR3 is TGTGCCAGCAGCTCCGGGAGAGATACGCAGTATTTT.

The V call is TRBV6-7, the J call TRBJ1-5; D call uncertain. TRBV6-7 is designated an ORF whose function remains uncertain. This CDR3 region has 16 residues. V was trimmed by 0 bases and J by 3 bases, leaving 12 bases between them. This CDR3 reads CASSYSISPPNQPQHF. The CDR3 DNA sequence: TGTGCCAGCAGTTACTCGATTAGTCCCCCCAATCAGCCCCAGCATTTT.

Comment on this clone: Additional DNA sequences in this sample encode the identical CDR3. This chain connects TRBV9 to TRBJ2-1; TRBD1 matches 7 bases. The CDR3 is 15 residues long. Trimming cost V 4 bases and J 6 bases; bases outside gene matches: 10. The germline CDR1 and CDR2 sequences are SGDLS and YYNGEE. The CDR3 DNA sequence: TGTGCCAGCAGCCAAGACAGGGCCCAGAGCAATGAGCAGTTCTTC. It codes for CASSQDRAQSNEQFF.

This clone was seen a single time. This rearrangement joins TRBV30 to TRBJ2-2, with D unclear. Trimming cost V 6 bases and J 8 bases, with 10 bases left between them. The CDR3 covers 11 residues. The V gene's germline CDR1 is GTSNPN and CDR2 SVGIG (reference sequence). CDR3 in DNA: TGTGCCTGTCCGAGGCAGGGGGAGCTGTTTTTT. Translation: CACPRQGELFF.

In this sample, this clone turned up once. The gene calls are TRBV10-3 and TRBJ1-2; 7 bases match TRBD1. This CDR3 has 14 amino acids. CDR1 and CDR2 (germline): ENHRY, SYGVKD. V gave up 3 bases and J gave up 7 bases; unmatched junction bases: 8. The CDR3 loop reads CAISDGDRAGGYTF. CDR3 in DNA: TGTGCCATCAGTGACGGCGACAGGGCGGGTGGCTACACCTTC.

This chain joins TRBV5-1 and TRBJ1-2, with D uncertain. Trimming took off 0 bases at V and 6 bases at J, with 9 bases between the two ends. The CDR3 consists of 13 residues. CDR1 is SGHRS and CDR2 is YFSETQ in the germline V gene. The CDR3 spells CASSLDRVHGYTF. As DNA, the CDR3 is TGCGCCAGCAGCTTGGACAGAGTGCATGGCTACACCTTC. The variable domain in full, completed from reference TRBV5-1 and TRBJ1-2, reads KAGVTQTPRYLIKTRGQQVTLSCSPISGHRSVSWYQQTPGQGLQFLFEYFSETQRNKGNFPGRFSGRQFSNSRSEMNVSTLELGDSALYLCASSLDRVHGYTFGSGTRLTVV.

Notes on this clone: Within the sample, other DNA sequences also encode this same CDR3. This chain uses TRBV6-1 with TRBJ1-2; D might be TRBD1 (5 bases). V was trimmed by 0 bases and J by 4 bases, leaving 12 bases between them. From germline, CDR1 is MNHNS and CDR2 SASEGT. The CDR3 extends over 15 amino acids. The CDR3 reads CASSEAGRGSYGYTF. In nucleotides, the CDR3 is TGTGCCAGCAGTGAAGCAGGAAGGGGCTCCTATGGCTACACCTTC.

This clone has just a few counts. The V gene is TRBV11-3, the J gene TRBJ2-1, with a tentative D call TRBD2 (6 bases). This CDR3 has 15 residues. The V gene's germline CDR1 is SGHNT and CDR2 YENEEA. Trimming removed 0 bases from V and 4 bases from J, with 10 bases in between. DNA of the CDR3: TGTGCCAGCAGCTTAGACGGGGGACGGTACAATGAGCAGTTCTTC. Residues: CASSLDGGRYNEQFF.

Worth noting for this clone: A read error may account for a junction end that differs from germline. The CDR3 region has the DNA TGTGCCAGCAGCGAAGGAGCAGGGAACGGAAACACCATATATTTT. Encoded protein: CASSEGAGNGNTIYF. The chain joins TRBV6-1 to TRBJ1-3; D perhaps matches TRBD1 (5 bases). This CDR3 has 15 amino acids. Germline assignment: CDR1 MNHNS and CDR2 SASEGT.

The V call is TRBV4-1, the J call TRBJ2-5; TRBD1 matches 7 bases. Germline values: CDR1 MGHRA, CDR2 YSYEKL. The length of the CDR3 is 15 residues. V lost 4 bases to trimming and J lost 5 bases; unmatched junction nucleotides: 10. The CDR3 reads CASSLRITGVETQYF. CDR3 bases: TGCGCCAGCAGCCTCCGTATAACAGGGGTGGAGACCCAGTACTTC.

V is TRBV20-1 and J is TRBJ1-1, with no clear D. CDR1 is DFQATT, CDR2 SNEGSKA, per germline (reference sequence). The CDR3 runs to 13 residues. The V end lost 3 bases, the J end lost 0 bases, and 8 bases lay between the germline ends. In nucleotides, the CDR3 is TGCAGTGCTAGTGGGCAGATGAACACTGAAGCTTTCTTT. Translation gives CSASGQMNTEAFF.

The rearrangement uses TRBV5-1 and TRBJ2-2, with 8 positions matching TRBD2. Germline loops: CDR1 SGHRS, CDR2 YFSETQ. With V trimmed by 0 bases and J by 3 bases, 10 bases remained unmatched. The CDR3 runs 18 residues. CDR3 protein: CASSLEMAGGPHTGELFF. The DNA for the CDR3 is TGCGCCAGCAGCTTGGAAATGGCGGGGGGACCCCACACCGGGGAGCTGTTTTTT.

This clone was counted between two and nine times. This chain uses TRBV2 with TRBJ2-3; TRBD2 matches at 11 bases. This CDR3 has 17 amino acids. J lost 1 base, V lost 5 bases, and 8 bases had no gene match. Germline CDR1 and CDR2: SNHLY and FYNNEI. The CDR3 DNA is TGTGCCAGCAGTCTACTAGCGGGGGCCCGGGGCACAGATACGCAGTATTTT. It codes for CASSLLAGARGTDTQYF.

As DNA, the CDR3 is TGCGCCAGCAGCTGGGGAGCGGTTGACTCACCCCTCCACTTT. Translation: CASSWGAVDSPLHF. The V gene is TRBV5-1, the J gene TRBJ1-6, with D unclear. CDR3 length equals 14 residues. Between the trimmed V and J ends, which lost 3 bases and 10 bases, there was a span of 14 bases. Germline CDR1 is SGHRS and CDR2 is YFSETQ.

This chain joins TRBV10-3 and TRBJ2-7; perhaps TRBD1 as D (5 bases). The CDR3 totals 12 residues. Germline assignment: CDR1 ENHRY and CDR2 SYGVKD. Trimming shortened V by 8 bases and J by 0 bases, and 8 bases separated the two germline ends. Written as DNA, the CDR3 is TGTGCCATCGGGGCTGTCTCCTACGAGCAGTACTTC. Translation gives CAIGAVSYEQYF.

CDR3 in DNA: TGTGCCAGCAGCTCTTCCGGGACTAGCGGGGCCGAGCAGTACTTC. Protein product: CASSSSGTSGAEQYF. The gene calls are TRBV7-2 and TRBJ2-7, with 13 nucleotides matching TRBD2. Germline V gives CDR1 SGHTA, CDR2 FQGNSA. V shed 4 bases and J 6 bases; nucleotides not matched to a gene: 6. CDR3 size: 15 residues.

This clone was seen a few times. The chain has TRBV7-2 and TRBJ2-5; D possibly corresponds to TRBD1 (5 bases). This CDR3 has 14 residues. Germline V gene sequence: CDR1 SGHTA, CDR2 FQGNSA. Between the trimmed V and J ends, which lost 3 bases and 2 bases, there was a span of 10 bases. This CDR3 is CASSFSAGQETQYF. Written as DNA, the CDR3 is TGTGCCAGCAGCTTCTCGGCAGGGCAAGAGACCCAGTACTTC.

The chain links TRBV9 to TRBJ2-2; D is perhaps TRBD1 (5 bases). CDR3 length: 15 residues. V lost 4 bases to trimming and J lost 1 base, with 11 bases between them. CDR1 SGDLS and CDR2 YYNGEE come from the germline V gene. The CDR3 sequence: CASSPETGNTGELFF. In nucleotides, the CDR3 is TGTGCCAGCAGCCCCGAAACAGGGAACACCGGGGAGCTGTTTTTT. The entire variable domain, with the rest obtained from reference TRBV9 and TRBJ2-2, is as follows: DSGVTQTPKHLITATGQRVTLRCSPRSGDLSVYWYQQSLDQGLQFLIQYYNGEERAKGNILERFSAQQFPDLHSELNLSSLELGDSALYFCASSPETGNTGELFFGEGSRLTVL.